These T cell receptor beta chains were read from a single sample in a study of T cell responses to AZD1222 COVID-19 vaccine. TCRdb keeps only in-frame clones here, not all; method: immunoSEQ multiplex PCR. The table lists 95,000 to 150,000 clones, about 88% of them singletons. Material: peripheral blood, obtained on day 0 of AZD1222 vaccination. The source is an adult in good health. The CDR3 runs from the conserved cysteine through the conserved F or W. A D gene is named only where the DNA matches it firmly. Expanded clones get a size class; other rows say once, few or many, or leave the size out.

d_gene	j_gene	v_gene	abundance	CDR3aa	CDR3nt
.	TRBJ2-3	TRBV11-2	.	CASSLWSSLLKDTQYF	TGTGCCAGCAGCTTATGGTCCAGTCTCCTTAAGGATACGCAGTATTTT
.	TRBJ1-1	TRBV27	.	CASSPGAANTEAFF	TGTGCCAGCAGTCCTGGGGCGGCGAACACTGAAGCTTTCTTT
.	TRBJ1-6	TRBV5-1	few	CASSSAGGETSPLHF	TGCGCCAGCAGCTCAGCGGGTGGGGAAACTTCACCCCTCCACTTT
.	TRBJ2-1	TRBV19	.	CASSSDGLGAGNEQFF	TGTGCCAGTAGCTCCGATGGCCTAGGTGCTGGGAATGAGCAGTTCTTC
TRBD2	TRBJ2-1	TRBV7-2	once	CASSFAGRTSGSYNEQFF	TGTGCCAGCAGCTTTGCCGGGAGGACTAGCGGATCCTACAATGAGCAGTTCTTC
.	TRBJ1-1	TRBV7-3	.	CASSLAGARNTEAFF	TGTGCCAGCAGCTTGGCAGGGGCTAGGAACACTGAAGCTTTCTTT
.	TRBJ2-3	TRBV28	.	CASSLNRRAGADTQYF	TGTGCCAGCAGTTTAAACCGCCGGGCAGGGGCAGATACGCAGTATTTT
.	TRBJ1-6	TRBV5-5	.	CASSFGPRSYNSPLHF	TGTGCCAGCAGCTTTGGCCCCCGGTCCTATAATTCACCCCTCCACTTT
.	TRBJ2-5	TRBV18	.	CASSPSGQGETQYF	TGTGCCAGCTCACCATCGGGACAAGGGGAGACCCAGTACTTC
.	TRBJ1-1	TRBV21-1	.	CASSKKDLGAFF	TGTGCCAGCAGCAAAAAAGACCTGGGAGCTTTCTTT
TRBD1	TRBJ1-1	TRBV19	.	CASMGQGVTEAFF	TGTGCCAGTATGGGACAGGGGGTAACTGAAGCTTTCTTT
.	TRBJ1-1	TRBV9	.	CASRGVGPNTEAFF	TGTGCCAGCAGAGGGGTAGGGCCGAACACTGAAGCTTTCTTT
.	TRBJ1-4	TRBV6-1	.	CASSEGYEKLFF	TGTGCCAGCAGTGAAGGGTATGAAAAACTGTTTTTT
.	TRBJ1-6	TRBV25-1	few	CASSESGQGYNSPLHF	TGTGCCAGCAGTGAATCGGGTCAGGGATATAATTCACCCCTCCACTTT